Each of the 2 T cell receptor beta chains below was sequenced from the same sample in a study of blood T cell repertoires in COVID-19. This table comes from immunoSEQ multiplex PCR, and its TCRdb copy is limited to in-frame clones, with some not included. The table lists 220,000 or so clones, more than 85% of them singletons. The sequenced sample was peripheral blood. The receptors originated from a woman in her forties or fifties with COVID-19, enrolled during active disease.

CDR3 bases: TGTGCCAGCAGCCTACGAGGGACAGGGTCCTACGAGCAGTACTTC. As protein: CASSLRGTGSYEQYF. The chain is built from TRBV3-1 (or the pseudogene TRBV3-2) and TRBJ2-7, with 9 positions matching TRBD1. Germline loops: CDR1 LGHDT, CDR2 YNNKEL (reference sequence). There are 15 residues in the CDR3. Trimming at V came to 4 bases and at J to 1 base, leaving 5 bases not matched to a gene.

This chain links TRBV28 with TRBJ2-3; TRBD1 matches 9 bases. The length of the CDR3 is 16 residues. Germline lookup yields CDR1 MDHEN and CDR2 SYDVKM. Germline trimming cut 2 bases from V and 4 bases from J; bases unmatched to any gene: 7. CDR3 in amino acids: CASSLGAGTGSDTQYF. The CDR3 DNA reads TGTGCCAGCAGTTTAGGGGCGGGGACAGGGTCAGATACGCAGTATTTT.